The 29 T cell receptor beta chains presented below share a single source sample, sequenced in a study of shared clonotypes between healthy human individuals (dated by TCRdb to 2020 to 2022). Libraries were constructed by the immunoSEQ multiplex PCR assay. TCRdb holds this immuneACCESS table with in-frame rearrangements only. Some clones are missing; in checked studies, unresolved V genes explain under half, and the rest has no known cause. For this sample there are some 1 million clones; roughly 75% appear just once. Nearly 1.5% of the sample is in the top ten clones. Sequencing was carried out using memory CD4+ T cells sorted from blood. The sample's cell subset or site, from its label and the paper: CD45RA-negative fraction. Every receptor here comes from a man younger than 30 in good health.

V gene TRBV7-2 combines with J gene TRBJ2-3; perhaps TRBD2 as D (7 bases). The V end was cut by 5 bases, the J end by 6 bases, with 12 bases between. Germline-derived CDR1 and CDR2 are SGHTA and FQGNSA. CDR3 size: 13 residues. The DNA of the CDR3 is TGTGCCAGCAGCGAGTCGGGGGGCGATACGCAGTATTTT. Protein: CASSESGGDTQYF.

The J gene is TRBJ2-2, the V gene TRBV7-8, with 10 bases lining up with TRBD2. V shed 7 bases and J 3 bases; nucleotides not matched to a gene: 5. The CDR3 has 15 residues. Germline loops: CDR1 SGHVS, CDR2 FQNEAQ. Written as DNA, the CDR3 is TGTGCCAGCACCCCTAGCGGGAGACACACCGGGGAGCTGTTTTTT. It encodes CASTPSGRHTGELFF. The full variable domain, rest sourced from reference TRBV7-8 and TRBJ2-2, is GAGVSQSPRYKVAKRGQDVALRCDPISGHVSLFWYQQALGQGPEFLTYFQNEAQLDKSGLPSDRFFAERPEGSVSTLKIQRTQQEDSAVYLCASTPSGRHTGELFFGEGSRLTVL.

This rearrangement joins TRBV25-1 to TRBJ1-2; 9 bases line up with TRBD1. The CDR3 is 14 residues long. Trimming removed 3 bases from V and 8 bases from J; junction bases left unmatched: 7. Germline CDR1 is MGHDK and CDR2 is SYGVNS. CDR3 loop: CASSDTGGERGYTF. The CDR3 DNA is TGTGCCAGCAGTGATACAGGGGGCGAACGCGGCTACACCTTC.

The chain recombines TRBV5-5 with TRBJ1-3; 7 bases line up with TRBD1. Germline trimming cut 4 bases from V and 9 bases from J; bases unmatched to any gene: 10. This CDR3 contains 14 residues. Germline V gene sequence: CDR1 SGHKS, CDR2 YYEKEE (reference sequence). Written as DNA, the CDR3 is TGTGCCAGCAGCGCCTCGGGACAGCCAAGCACCATATATTTT. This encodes CASSASGQPSTIYF.

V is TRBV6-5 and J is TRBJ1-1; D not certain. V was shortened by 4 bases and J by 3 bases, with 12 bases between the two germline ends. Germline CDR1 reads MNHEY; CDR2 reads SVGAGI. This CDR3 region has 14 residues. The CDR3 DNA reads TGTGCCAGCAGTTTTTCTATCGGGCACACTGAAGCTTTCTTT. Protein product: CASSFSIGHTEAFF.

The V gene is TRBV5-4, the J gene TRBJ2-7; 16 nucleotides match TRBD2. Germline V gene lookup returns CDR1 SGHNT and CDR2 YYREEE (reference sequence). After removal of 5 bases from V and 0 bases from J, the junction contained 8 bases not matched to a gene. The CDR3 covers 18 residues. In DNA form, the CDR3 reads TGTGCCAGCAGTCCGGGACTAGCGGGGGGGTTCATCTCCTACGAGCAGTACTTC. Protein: CASSPGLAGGFISYEQYF.

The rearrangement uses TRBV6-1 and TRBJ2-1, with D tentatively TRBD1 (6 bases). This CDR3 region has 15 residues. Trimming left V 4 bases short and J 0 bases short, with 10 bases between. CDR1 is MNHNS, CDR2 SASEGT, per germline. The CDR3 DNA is TGTGCCAGCAGTGTCGGGACACCCTCCTACAATGAGCAGTTCTTC. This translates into CASSVGTPSYNEQFF.

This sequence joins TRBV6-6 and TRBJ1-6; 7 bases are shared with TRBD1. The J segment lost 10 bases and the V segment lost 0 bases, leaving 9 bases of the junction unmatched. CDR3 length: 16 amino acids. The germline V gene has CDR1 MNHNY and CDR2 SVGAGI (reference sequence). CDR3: CASSYSGRDSLSPLHF. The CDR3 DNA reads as TGTGCCAGCAGTTACTCGGGTCGGGACAGTCTATCACCCCTCCACTTT.

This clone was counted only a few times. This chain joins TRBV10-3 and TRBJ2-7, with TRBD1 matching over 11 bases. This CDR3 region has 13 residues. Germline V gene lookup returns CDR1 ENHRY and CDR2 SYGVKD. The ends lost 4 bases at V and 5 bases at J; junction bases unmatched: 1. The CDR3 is CAISGDRGNEQYF. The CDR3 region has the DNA TGTGCCATCAGTGGGGACAGGGGGAACGAGCAGTACTTC.

In nucleotides, the CDR3 is TGTGCCAGCAGCTTGGCCGCCAGGGGGGACTATGGCTACACCTTC. Translating it yields CASSLAARGDYGYTF. The genes are TRBV5-4 and TRBJ1-2, with 7 bases lining up with TRBD1. The CDR3 covers 15 residues. Germline V lookup: CDR1 SGHNT, CDR2 YYREEE (reference sequence). V gave up 0 bases and J gave up 3 bases; unmatched junction bases: 5.

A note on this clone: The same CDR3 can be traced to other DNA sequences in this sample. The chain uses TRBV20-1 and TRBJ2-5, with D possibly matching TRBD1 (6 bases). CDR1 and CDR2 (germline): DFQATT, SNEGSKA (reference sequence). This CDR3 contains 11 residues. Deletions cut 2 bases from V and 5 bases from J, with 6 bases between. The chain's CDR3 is CSARQGETQYF. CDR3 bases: TGCAGTGCTAGACAGGGGGAGACCCAGTACTTC.

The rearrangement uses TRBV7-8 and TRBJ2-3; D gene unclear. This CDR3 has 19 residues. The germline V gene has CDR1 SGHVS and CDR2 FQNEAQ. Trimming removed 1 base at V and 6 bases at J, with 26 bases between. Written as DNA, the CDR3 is TGTGCCAGCAGCTTAGAATGGACCCCACAGAGGCCACCGGGTGATACGCAGTATTTT. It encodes CASSLEWTPQRPPGDTQYF.

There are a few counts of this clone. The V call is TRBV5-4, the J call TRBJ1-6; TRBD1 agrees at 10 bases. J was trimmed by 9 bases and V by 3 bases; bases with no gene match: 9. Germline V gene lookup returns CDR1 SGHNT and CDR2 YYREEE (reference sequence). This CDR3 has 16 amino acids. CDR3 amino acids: CASSSSRDRGSSPLHF. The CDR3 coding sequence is TGTGCCAGCAGCTCGTCCCGGGACAGGGGAAGTTCACCCCTCCACTTT.

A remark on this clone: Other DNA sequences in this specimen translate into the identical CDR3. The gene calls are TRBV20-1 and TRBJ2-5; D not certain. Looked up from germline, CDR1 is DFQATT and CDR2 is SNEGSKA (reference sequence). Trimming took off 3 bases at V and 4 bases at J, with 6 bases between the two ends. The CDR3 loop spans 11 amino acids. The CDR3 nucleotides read TGCAGTGCTAGCCCAGGAGAGACCCAGTACTTC. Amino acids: CSASPGETQYF.

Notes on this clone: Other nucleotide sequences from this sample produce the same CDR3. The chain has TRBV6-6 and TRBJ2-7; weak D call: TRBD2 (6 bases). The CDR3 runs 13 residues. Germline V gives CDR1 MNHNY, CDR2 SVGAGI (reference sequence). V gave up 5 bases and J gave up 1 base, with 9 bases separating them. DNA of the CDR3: TGTGCCAGCAGTCTCGGGGGATCCTACGAGCAGTACTTC. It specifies CASSLGGSYEQYF.

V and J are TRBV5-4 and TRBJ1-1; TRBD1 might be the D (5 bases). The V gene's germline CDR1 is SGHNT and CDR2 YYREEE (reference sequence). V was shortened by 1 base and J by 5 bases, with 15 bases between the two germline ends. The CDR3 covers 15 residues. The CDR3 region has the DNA TGTGCCAGCAGCTTGATCGGGCAGGGAGGGACTGAAGCTTTCTTT. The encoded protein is CASSLIGQGGTEAFF.

Here the CDR3 reads CASSPGGGQYYEQYF. The CDR3 DNA is TGTGCCAGCTCACCAGGTGGGGGACAATACTACGAGCAGTACTTC. The rearrangement links TRBV18 to TRBJ2-7, with D perhaps matching TRBD1 (6 bases). The CDR3 is 15 amino acids. In germline, CDR1 is KGHSH, CDR2 LQKENI. Trimming pared 2 bases from V and 3 bases from J, leaving 14 bases between.

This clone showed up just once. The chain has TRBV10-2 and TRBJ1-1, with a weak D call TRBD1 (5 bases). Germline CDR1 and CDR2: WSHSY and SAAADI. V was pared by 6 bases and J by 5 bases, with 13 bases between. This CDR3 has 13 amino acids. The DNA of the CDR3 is TGCGCCAGCAGGACAACACAGGCTACTGAAGCTTTCTTT. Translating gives CASRTTQATEAFF.

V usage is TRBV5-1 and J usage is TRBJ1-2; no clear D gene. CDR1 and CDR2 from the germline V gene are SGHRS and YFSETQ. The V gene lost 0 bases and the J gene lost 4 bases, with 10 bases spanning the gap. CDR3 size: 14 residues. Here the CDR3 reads CASSLAGLGYGYTF. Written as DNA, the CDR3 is TGCGCCAGCAGCTTGGCTGGGCTGGGCTATGGCTACACCTTC.

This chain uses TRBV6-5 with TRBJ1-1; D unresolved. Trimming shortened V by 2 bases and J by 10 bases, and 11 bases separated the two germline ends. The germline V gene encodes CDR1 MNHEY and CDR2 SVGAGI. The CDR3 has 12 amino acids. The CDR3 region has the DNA TGTGCCAGCAGTTACCCCGGGAGGGCAGCTTTCTTT. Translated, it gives CASSYPGRAAFF.

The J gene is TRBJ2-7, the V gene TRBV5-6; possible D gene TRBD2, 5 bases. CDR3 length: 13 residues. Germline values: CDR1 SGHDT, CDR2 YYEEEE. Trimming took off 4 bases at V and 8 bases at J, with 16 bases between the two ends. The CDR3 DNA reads TGTGCCAGCAGCAATGCAGAGGGAAGCAAGCAGTACTTC. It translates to CASSNAEGSKQYF.

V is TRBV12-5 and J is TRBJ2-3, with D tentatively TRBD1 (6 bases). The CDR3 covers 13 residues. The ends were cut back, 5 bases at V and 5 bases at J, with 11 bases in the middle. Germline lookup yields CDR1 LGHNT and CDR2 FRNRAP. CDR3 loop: CASGLTGLDTQYF. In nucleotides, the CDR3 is TGTGCTAGTGGTCTAACAGGGTTAGATACGCAGTATTTT.

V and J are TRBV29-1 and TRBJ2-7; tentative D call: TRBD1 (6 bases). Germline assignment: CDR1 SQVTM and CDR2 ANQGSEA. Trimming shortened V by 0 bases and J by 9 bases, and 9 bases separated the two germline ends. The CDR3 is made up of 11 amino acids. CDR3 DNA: TGCAGCGTTGAAGAGGGGGCAGTGCAGTACTTC. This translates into CSVEEGAVQYF.

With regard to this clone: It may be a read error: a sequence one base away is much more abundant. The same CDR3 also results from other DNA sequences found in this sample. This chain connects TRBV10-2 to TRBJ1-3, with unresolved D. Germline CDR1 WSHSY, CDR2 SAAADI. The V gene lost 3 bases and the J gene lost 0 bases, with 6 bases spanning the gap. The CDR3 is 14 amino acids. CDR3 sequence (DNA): TGCGCCAGCAGTGAACAGACCTCTGGAAACACCATATATTTT. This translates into CASSEQTSGNTIYF.

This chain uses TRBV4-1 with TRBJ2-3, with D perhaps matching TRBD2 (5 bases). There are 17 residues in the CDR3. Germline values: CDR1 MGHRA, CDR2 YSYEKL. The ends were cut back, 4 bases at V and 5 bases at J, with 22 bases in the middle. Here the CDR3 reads CASSLSYSAYSGDTQYF. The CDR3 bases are TGCGCCAGCAGCCTCTCCTATAGCGCCTATTCAGGAGATACGCAGTATTTT.

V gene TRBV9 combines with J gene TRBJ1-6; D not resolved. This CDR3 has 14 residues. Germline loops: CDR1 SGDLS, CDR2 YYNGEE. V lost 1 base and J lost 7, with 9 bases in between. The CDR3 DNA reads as TGTGCCAGCAGCGTAAATGACATCAATTCACCCCTCCACTTT. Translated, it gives CASSVNDINSPLHF. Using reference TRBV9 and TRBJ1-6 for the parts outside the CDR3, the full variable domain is DSGVTQTPKHLITATGQRVTLRCSPRSGDLSVYWYQQSLDQGLQFLIQYYNGEERAKGNILERFSAQQFPDLHSELNLSSLELGDSALYFCASSVNDINSPLHFGNGTRLTVT.

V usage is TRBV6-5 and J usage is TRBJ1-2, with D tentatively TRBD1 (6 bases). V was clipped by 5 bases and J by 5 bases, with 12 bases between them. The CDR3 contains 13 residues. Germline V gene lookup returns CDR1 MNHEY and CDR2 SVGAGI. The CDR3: CASSAGGAYGYTF. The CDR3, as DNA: TGTGCCAGCAGTGCTGGGGGGGCTTATGGCTACACCTTC.

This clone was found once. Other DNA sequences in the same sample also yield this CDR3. The CDR3 DNA reads as TGTGCCAGCAGCTTCTCTTCGGGCACAGATACGCAGTATTTT. Residues: CASSFSSGTDTQYF. The genes are TRBV7-9 and TRBJ2-3; D not certain. Germline-derived CDR1 and CDR2 are SEHNR and FQNEAQ (reference sequence). The CDR3 contains 14 residues. V lost 3 bases and J 1 base, leaving 8 bases between the germline ends.

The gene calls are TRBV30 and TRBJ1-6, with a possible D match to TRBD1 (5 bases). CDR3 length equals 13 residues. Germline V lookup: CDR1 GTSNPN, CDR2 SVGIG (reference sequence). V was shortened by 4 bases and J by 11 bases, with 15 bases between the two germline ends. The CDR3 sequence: CAWTGTVTTPLHF. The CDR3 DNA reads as TGTGCCTGGACCGGGACCGTAACAACACCCCTCCACTTT. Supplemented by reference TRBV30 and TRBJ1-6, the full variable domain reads SQTIHQWPATLVQPVGSPLSLECTVEGTSNPNLYWYRQAAGRGLQLLFYSVGIGQISSEVPQNLSASRPQDRQFILSSKKLLLSDSGFYLCAWTGTVTTPLHFGNGTRLTVT.